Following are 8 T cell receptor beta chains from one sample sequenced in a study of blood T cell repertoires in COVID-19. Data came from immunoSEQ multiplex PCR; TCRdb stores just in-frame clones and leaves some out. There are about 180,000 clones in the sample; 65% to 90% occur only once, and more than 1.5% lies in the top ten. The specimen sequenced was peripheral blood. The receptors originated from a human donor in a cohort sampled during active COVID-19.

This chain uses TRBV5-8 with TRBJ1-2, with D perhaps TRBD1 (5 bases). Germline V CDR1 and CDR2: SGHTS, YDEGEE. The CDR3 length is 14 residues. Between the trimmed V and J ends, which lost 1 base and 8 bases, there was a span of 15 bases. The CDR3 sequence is CASSLLGAVEGYTF. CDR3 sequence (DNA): TGTGCCAGCAGCTTGTTAGGGGCCGTGGAAGGCTACACCTTC.

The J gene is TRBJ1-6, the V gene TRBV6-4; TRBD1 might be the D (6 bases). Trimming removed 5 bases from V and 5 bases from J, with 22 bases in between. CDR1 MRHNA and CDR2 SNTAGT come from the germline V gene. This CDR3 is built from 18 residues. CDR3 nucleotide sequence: TGTGCCAGCAGTCCACTCCCGACCGGGACATTTAATAATTCACCCCTCCACTTT. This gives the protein CASSPLPTGTFNNSPLHF.

The CDR3 DNA reads TGCAGTGCTAGTCCCGGGGACAGGGGGGCCGGGGAGCTGTTTTTT. As protein: CSASPGDRGAGELFF. V usage is TRBV20-1 and J usage is TRBJ2-2; 11 bases agree with TRBD1. In germline, CDR1 is DFQATT, CDR2 SNEGSKA (reference sequence). The CDR3 has 15 amino acids. V trimming: 3 bases; J trimming: 6 bases; junction bases outside the gene matches: 6.

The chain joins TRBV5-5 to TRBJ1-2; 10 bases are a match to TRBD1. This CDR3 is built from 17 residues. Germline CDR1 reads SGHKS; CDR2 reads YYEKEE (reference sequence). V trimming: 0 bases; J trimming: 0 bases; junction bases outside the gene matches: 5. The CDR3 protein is CASSLADRGGANYGYTF. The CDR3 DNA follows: TGTGCCAGCAGCTTGGCGGACAGGGGGGGAGCTAACTATGGCTACACCTTC. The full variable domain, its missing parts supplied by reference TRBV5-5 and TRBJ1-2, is DAGVTQSPTHLIKTRGQQVTLRCSPISGHKSVSWYQQVLGQGPQFIFQYYEKEERGRGNFPDRFSARQFPNYSSELNVNALLLGDSALYLCASSLADRGGANYGYTFGSGTRLTVV.

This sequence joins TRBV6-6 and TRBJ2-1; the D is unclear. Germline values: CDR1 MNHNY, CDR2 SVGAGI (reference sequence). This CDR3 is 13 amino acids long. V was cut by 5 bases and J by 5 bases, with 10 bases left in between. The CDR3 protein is CASSPPRDNEQFF. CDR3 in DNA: TGTGCCAGCAGTCCCCCTCGAGACAATGAGCAGTTCTTC.

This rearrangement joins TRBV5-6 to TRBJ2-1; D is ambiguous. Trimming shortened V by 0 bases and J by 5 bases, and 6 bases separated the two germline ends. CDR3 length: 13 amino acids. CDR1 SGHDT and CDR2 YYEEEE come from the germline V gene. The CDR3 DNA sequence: TGTGCCAGCAGCTTGGAACTTGACAATGAGCAGTTCTTC. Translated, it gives CASSLELDNEQFF.

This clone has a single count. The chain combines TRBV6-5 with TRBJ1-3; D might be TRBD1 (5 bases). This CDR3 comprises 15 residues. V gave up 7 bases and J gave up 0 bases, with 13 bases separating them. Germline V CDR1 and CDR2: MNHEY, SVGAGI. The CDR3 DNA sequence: TGTGCCAGCACCCTCGGACATTTCTCTGGAAACACCATATATTTT. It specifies CASTLGHFSGNTIYF.

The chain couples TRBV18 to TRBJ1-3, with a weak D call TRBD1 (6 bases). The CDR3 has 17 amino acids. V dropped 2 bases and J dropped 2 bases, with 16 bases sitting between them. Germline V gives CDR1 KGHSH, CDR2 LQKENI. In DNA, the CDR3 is TGTGCCAGCTCACCAAATTCAGGGGCGATAACTGGAAACACCATATATTTT. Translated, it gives CASSPNSGAITGNTIYF.